A single sample gave rise to the 7 T cell receptor beta chains below, sequenced in a study of cytomegalovirus exposure and HLA in healthy donors. Libraries were prepared by immunoSEQ multiplex PCR; TCRdb keeps only in-frame clonotypes and omits some of them. The data show about 150,000 clones, about 88% seen once. The sample was PBMCs. Receptors were obtained from a man younger than 35 in good health and CMV-seropositive.

The chain joins TRBV7-2 to TRBJ1-1; D gene unclear. Germline loops: CDR1 SGHTA, CDR2 FQGNSA. The CDR3 totals 16 residues. Trimming stripped 7 bases from V and 0 bases from J, with 18 bases between. Here the CDR3 DNA reads TGTGCCAGCACCCGGAGGGTAGGAGCCTTGAACACTGAAGCTTTCTTT. It translates to CASTRRVGALNTEAFF. The full variable domain, completed using reference TRBV7-2 and TRBJ1-1, is GAGVSQSPSNKVTEKGKDVELRCDPISGHTALYWYRQSLGQGLEFLIYFQGNSAPDKSGLPSDRFSAERTGGSVSTLTIQRTQQEDSAVYLCASTRRVGALNTEAFFGQGTRLTVV.

This clone was observed a few times. The rearrangement links TRBV7-9 to TRBJ1-5; weak D call: TRBD1 (5 bases). CDR3 size: 13 residues. The V end lost 5 bases, the J end lost 4 bases, and 9 bases lay between the germline ends. Per germline, CDR1 SEHNR and CDR2 FQNEAQ (reference sequence). The CDR3 reads CASSPTDNQPQHF. The CDR3 nucleotides are TGTGCCAGCAGCCCGACAGATAATCAGCCCCAGCATTTT.

The J gene is TRBJ1-1, the V gene TRBV4-1, with no clear D. CDR1 is MGHRA and CDR2 is YSYEKL in the germline V gene. This CDR3 is 15 amino acids long. V was shortened by 1 base and J by 7 bases, with 16 bases between the two germline ends. In nucleotides, the CDR3 is TGCGCCAGCAGCCAAGCCGTTCTAGGCTTTGGTGAAGCTTTCTTT. Its translation: CASSQAVLGFGEAFF.

The V gene is TRBV7-9, the J gene TRBJ1-2; D is unclear. Trimming stripped 2 bases from V and 2 bases from J, with 6 bases between. Germline values: CDR1 SEHNR, CDR2 FQNEAQ (reference sequence). The CDR3 extends over 13 amino acids. CDR3 in DNA: TGTGCCAGCAGCTTACAGGAAAACTATGGCTACACCTTC. It codes for CASSLQENYGYTF.

V is TRBV9 and J is TRBJ2-3, with 7 bases aligning to TRBD1. The germline CDR1 and CDR2 sequences are SGDLS and YYNGEE. V dropped 3 bases and J dropped 2; count of bases not matched to a gene: 9. This CDR3 is 16 amino acids long. CDR3 protein: CASSERLGQNTDTQYF. The CDR3 DNA follows: TGTGCCAGCAGCGAACGACTGGGACAGAACACAGATACGCAGTATTTT.

This clone came up once. The CDR3, as DNA: TGTGCCAGCAGCTTAACGGGGCCAGCTAGTAATGAAAAACTGTTTTTT. Amino acid sequence: CASSLTGPASNEKLFF. V usage is TRBV7-3 and J usage is TRBJ1-4; possible D gene TRBD1, 5 bases. V was shortened by 0 bases and J by 4 bases, with 12 bases between the two germline ends. Per germline, CDR1 SGHTA and CDR2 FQGTGA. The CDR3 runs 16 residues.

The chain has TRBV6-5 and TRBJ2-7; D is possibly TRBD2 (5 bases). The CDR3 covers 15 residues. The germline V and J ends were trimmed by 4 bases and 2 bases, with 15 bases remaining between them. From germline, CDR1 is MNHEY and CDR2 SVGAGI. CDR3: CASSSPGSPPYEQYF. In DNA, the CDR3 is TGTGCCAGCAGTTCCCCGGGAAGTCCCCCCTACGAGCAGTACTTC.